One and the same sample provided the 19 T cell receptor beta chains below, sequenced in a study of monozygotic twins with inflammatory bowel disease. One entry per CDR3 protein, without DNA, is what TCRdb gives after re-calling the 5' RACE reads. The repertoire table contains roughly 200,000 distinct CDR3 sequences. The material sequenced was blood. These receptors originate from a human donor with ulcerative colitis or Crohn's disease, or a healthy co-twin of an affected twin (not recorded which).

This chain joins TRBV5-1 and TRBJ1-2; with no DNA, the TCRdb D assignment of TRBD1 cannot be verified. The germline V gene encodes CDR1 SGHRS and CDR2 YFSETQ. The CDR3 length is 15 residues. CDR3 region: CASSSVDRGDYGYTF.

The genes are TRBV10-3 and TRBJ2-5; checking the TCRdb D call of TRBD2 is not possible without DNA. Germline-derived CDR1 and CDR2 are ENHRY and SYGVKD. The CDR3 totals 14 residues. CDR3: CAISPSGVQETQYF.

The chain combines TRBV2 with TRBJ1-2. Germline V lookup: CDR1 SNHLY, CDR2 FYNNEI. CDR3 length: 12 residues. CDR3 sequence: CASGEGTYGYTF.

V gene TRBV20-1 combines with J gene TRBJ2-5; no DNA is available, so the TRBD1 call from TCRdb remains unchecked. Germline values: CDR1 DFQATT, CDR2 SNEGSKA (reference sequence). This CDR3 region has 12 residues. The chain's CDR3 is CSASVTGASQYF.

J is TRBJ1-1 and V is TRBV18. The CDR3 is 15 residues long. CDR1 and CDR2 (germline): KGHSH, LQKENI. The chain's CDR3 is CASSPQQELNTEAFF.

The V gene is TRBV7-9, the J gene TRBJ1-1; TCRdb outputs TRBD1, but without DNA this stays unchecked. The CDR3 has 14 residues. The germline gives CDR1 SEHNR, CDR2 FQNEAQ (reference sequence). CDR3 loop: CASSPRWGGTEAFF.

This chain links TRBV7-2 with TRBJ2-7; TCRdb's D gene call, TRBD2, goes unchecked for lack of DNA. Germline CDR1 SGHTA, CDR2 FQGNSA. This CDR3 is 15 amino acids long. CDR3 region: CASSSGTSGYYVQYF.

V usage is TRBV7-2 and J usage is TRBJ2-6; TCRdb lists TRBD1, though no DNA is available to test this call. CDR1 and CDR2 (germline): SGHTA, FQGNSA. The CDR3 sequence is 19 residues long. CDR3 region: CASSLAMRQGSSGANVLTF.

The rearrangement joins TRBV5-6 to TRBJ2-5; TCRdb reports TRBD1, a call that lacks DNA to check it against. The CDR3 consists of 15 residues. Germline V gene sequence: CDR1 SGHDT, CDR2 YYEEEE. The CDR3 spells CASSRWTGGTETQYF.

CDR3 amino acids: CASSGGLAGVDEQFF. V and J are TRBV5-1 and TRBJ2-1; TCRdb returns TRBD2, unconfirmable since there is no DNA. Germline values: CDR1 SGHRS, CDR2 YFSETQ. The CDR3 has 15 residues. Full variable domain (outside the CDR3, taken from reference TRBV5-1 and TRBJ2-1): KAGVTQTPRYLIKTRGQQVTLSCSPISGHRSVSWYQQTPGQGLQFLFEYFSETQRNKGNFPGRFSGRQFSNSRSEMNVSTLELGDSALYLCASSGGLAGVDEQFFGPGTRLTVL.

The rearrangement joins TRBV5-4 to TRBJ2-3; TCRdb picks TRBD1, but there is no DNA to check that call. CDR1 and CDR2 (germline): SGHNT, YYREEE (reference sequence). CDR3 length: 16 amino acids. The CDR3 is CASSLAPDRVTDTQYF.

The chain couples TRBV29-1 to TRBJ2-7. The length of the CDR3 is 12 residues. CDR1 is SQVTM, CDR2 ANQGSEA, per germline. CDR3 residues: CSVERVDNEQYF.

The rearrangement links TRBV6-1 to TRBJ1-1; the TCRdb call, TRBD1, lacks DNA for checking. CDR1 is MNHNS, CDR2 SASEGT, per germline. This CDR3 is 15 amino acids long. CDR3: CASSPRGVENTEAFF.

V gene TRBV6-5 combines with J gene TRBJ1-3; the D gene TCRdb calls, TRBD1, cannot be checked with no DNA. Germline V gene lookup returns CDR1 MNHEY and CDR2 SVGAGI. The CDR3 runs to 15 residues. The CDR3 spells CASSSGTGTGNTIYF.

V usage is TRBV20-1 and J usage is TRBJ2-5; TCRdb calls TRBD1, which cannot be checked without DNA. Germline values: CDR1 DFQATT, CDR2 SNEGSKA (reference sequence). This CDR3 region has 14 residues. The CDR3 loop is CSASRGTSQETQYF.

CDR3 residues: CSARHYRELREQYF. The J gene is TRBJ2-7, the V gene TRBV20-1; checking the TCRdb D call of TRBD1 is not possible without DNA. The CDR3 contains 14 residues. Germline CDR1 and CDR2: DFQATT and SNEGSKA (reference sequence).

V and J are TRBV7-9 and TRBJ1-1. Germline V lookup: CDR1 SEHNR, CDR2 FQNEAQ (reference sequence). This CDR3 has 13 residues. CDR3 region: CASSLEISPEAFF.

The chain links TRBV20-1 to TRBJ1-2. The CDR3 covers 11 residues. Germline-derived CDR1 and CDR2 are DFQATT and SNEGSKA (reference sequence). CDR3 residues: CSAWTGGGYTF.

The gene calls are TRBV19 and TRBJ1-1; TCRdb lists TRBD1, though no DNA is available to test this call. The CDR3 runs to 14 residues. Germline CDR1 is LNHDA and CDR2 is SQIVND (reference sequence). The CDR3 is CASSPQGIWTEAFF.